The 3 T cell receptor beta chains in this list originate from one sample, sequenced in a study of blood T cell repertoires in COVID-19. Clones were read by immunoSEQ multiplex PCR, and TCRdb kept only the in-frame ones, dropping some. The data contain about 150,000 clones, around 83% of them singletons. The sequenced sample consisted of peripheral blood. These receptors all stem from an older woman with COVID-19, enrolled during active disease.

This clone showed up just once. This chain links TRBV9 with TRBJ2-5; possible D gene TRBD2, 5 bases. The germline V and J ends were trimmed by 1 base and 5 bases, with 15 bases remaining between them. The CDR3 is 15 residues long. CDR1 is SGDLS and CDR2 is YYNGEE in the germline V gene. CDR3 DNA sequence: TGTGCCAGCAGCGTACTTTACGGGGTGACGGAGACCCAGTACTTC. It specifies CASSVLYGVTETQYF. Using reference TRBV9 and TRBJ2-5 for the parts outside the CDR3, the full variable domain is DSGVTQTPKHLITATGQRVTLRCSPRSGDLSVYWYQQSLDQGLQFLIQYYNGEERAKGNILERFSAQQFPDLHSELNLSSLELGDSALYFCASSVLYGVTETQYFGPGTRLLVL.

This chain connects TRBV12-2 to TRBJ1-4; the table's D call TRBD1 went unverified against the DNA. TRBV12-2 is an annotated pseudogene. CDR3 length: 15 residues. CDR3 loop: CASRATGATNEKLFF. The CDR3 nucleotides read TGTGCAAGTCGCGCTACAGGGGCAACTAATGAAAAACTGTTTTTT.

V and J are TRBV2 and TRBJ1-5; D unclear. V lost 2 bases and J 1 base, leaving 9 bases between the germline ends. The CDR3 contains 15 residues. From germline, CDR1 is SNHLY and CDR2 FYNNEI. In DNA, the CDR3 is TGTGCCAGCAGTGAACGGGTCGGGAGCAATCAGCCCCAGCATTTT. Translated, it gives CASSERVGSNQPQHF.